The TCR beta chain described here comes from a study of T cell repertoires in cytomegalovirus infection. Study at large: Indications came from public TCR beta signatures; they pointed to CMV infection and to a matching HLA type.

Germline CDR1 and CDR2: SGHAT and FQNNGV. The CDR3 runs 13 residues. V lost 2 bases and J 5 bases, leaving 10 bases between the germline ends. Regarding this clonotype: Its antigen is unidentified.

Study-wide findings and caveats: It was HLA-C-restricted CMV-specific TCR beta clonotypes that dominated the response ex vivo. Accumulated public TCR beta family frequency recognized individuals carrying CMV together with the relevant HLA.

TCRdb re-called the reads through MiXCR, storing one row per CDR3 protein. The sample has some 440,000 distinct CDR3 sequences, approximately 31% seen once. The sample consisted of PBMCs. The receptor's source is a human donor in good health (CMV status not recorded). Some clones in this sample may be carry-over from other donors' samples. The rearrangement uses TRBV11-2 and TRBJ2-7; D tentatively fits TRBD1 or TRBD2 (6 bases each). The CDR3 DNA is TGTGCCAGCAGCTTATGGGGGGCAAACGAGCAGTACTTC. Amino acids: CASSLWGANEQYF.